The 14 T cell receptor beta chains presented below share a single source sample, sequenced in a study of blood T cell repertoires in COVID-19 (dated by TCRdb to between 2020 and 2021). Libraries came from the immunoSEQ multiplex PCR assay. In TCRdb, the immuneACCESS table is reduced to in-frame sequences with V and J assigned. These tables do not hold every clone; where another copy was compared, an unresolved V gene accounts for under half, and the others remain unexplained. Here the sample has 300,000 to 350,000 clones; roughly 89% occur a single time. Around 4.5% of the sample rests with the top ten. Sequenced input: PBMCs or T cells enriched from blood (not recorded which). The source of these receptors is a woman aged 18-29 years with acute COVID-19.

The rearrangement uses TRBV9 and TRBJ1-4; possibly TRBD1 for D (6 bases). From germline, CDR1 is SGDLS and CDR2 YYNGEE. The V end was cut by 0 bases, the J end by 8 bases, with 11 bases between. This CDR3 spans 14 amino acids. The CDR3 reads CASSVEGDEEKLFF. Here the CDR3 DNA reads TGTGCCAGCAGCGTAGAGGGGGACGAGGAAAAACTGTTTTTT.

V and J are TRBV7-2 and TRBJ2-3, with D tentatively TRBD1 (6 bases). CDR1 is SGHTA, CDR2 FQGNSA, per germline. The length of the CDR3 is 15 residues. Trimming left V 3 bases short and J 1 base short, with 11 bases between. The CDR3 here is CASSFTGMGTDTQYF. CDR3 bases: TGTGCCAGCAGCTTCACAGGGATGGGCACAGATACGCAGTATTTT.

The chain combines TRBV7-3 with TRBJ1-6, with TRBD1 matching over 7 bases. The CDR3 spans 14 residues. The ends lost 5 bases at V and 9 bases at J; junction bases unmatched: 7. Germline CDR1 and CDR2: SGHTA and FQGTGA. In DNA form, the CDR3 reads TGTGCCAGCAGCGCGACCGGGACAGCTTCACCCCTCCACTTT. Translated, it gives CASSATGTASPLHF.

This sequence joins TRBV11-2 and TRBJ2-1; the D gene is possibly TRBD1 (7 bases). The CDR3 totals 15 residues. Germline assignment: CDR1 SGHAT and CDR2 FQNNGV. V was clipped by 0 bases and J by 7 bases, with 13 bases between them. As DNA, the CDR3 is TGTGCCAGCAGCTTAGACGTAGCAGGGGGGAATGAGCAGTTCTTC. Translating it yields CASSLDVAGGNEQFF.

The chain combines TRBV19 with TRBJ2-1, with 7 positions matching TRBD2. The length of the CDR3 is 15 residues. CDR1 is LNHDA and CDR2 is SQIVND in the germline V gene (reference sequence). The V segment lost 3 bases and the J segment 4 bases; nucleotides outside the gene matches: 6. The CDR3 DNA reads TGTGCCAGTAGTATGACTAGCTCCCCTTACAATGAGCAGTTCTTC. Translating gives CASSMTSSPYNEQFF.

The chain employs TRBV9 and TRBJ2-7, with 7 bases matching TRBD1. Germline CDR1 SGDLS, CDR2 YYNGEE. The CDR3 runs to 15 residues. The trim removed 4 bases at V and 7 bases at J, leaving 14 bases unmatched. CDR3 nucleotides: TGTGCCAGCAGCCCATTCCGGGGACAGCTCATAGAGCAGTACTTC. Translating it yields CASSPFRGQLIEQYF.

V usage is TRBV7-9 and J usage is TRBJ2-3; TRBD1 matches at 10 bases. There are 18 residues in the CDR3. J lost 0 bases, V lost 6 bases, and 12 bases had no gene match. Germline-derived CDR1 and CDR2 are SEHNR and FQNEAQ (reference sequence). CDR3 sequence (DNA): TGTGCCAGCAGACGACAGGGGGCTATCCCCACTAGCACAGATACGCAGTATTTT. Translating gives CASRRQGAIPTSTDTQYF.

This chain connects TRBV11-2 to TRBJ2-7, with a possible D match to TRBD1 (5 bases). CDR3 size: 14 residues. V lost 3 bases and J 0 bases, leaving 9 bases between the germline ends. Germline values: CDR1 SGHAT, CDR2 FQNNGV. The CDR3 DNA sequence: TGTGCCAGCAGCTTCAGACAGAGCTCCTACGAGCAGTACTTC. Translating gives CASSFRQSSYEQYF.

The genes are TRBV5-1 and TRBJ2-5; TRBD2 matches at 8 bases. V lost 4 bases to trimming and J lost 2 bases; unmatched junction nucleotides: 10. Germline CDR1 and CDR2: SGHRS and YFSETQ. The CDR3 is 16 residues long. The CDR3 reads CASSPGVAGRQETQYF. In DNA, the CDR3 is TGCGCCAGCAGCCCTGGGGTAGCGGGAAGGCAAGAGACCCAGTACTTC.

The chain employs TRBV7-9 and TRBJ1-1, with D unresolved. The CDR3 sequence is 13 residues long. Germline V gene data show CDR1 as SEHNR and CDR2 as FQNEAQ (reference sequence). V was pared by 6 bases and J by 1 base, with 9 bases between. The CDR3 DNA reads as TGTGCCAGCAGGCTCACAGAGAACACTGAAGCTTTCTTT. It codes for CASRLTENTEAFF.

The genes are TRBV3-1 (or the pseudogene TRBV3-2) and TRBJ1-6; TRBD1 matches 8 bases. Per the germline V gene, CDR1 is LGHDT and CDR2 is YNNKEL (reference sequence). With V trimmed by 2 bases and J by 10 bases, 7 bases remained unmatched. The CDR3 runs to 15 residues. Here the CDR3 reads CASSQSGTGWSPLHF. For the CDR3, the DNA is TGTGCCAGCAGCCAATCCGGGACAGGTTGGTCACCCCTCCACTTT.

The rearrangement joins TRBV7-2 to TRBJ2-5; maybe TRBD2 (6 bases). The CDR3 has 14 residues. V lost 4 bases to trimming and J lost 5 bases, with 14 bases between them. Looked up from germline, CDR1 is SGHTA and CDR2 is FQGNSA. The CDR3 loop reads CASSSAAGRETQYF. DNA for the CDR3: TGTGCCAGCAGCTCGGCTGCGGGACGGGAGACCCAGTACTTC.

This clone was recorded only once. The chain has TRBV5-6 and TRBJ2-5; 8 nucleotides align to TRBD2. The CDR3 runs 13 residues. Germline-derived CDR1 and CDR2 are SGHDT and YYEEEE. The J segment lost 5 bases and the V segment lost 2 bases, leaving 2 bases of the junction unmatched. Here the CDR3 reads CASSLAGVETQYF. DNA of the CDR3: TGTGCCAGCAGCTTAGCGGGAGTGGAGACCCAGTACTTC.

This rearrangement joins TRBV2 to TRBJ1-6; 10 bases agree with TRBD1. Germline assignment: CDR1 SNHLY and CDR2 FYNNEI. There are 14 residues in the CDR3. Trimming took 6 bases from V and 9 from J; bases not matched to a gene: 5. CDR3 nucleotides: TGTGCCAGCAGCCCCGGGACAGGGGTTTCACCCCTCCACTTT. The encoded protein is CASSPGTGVSPLHF. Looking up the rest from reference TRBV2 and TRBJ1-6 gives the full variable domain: EPEVTQTPSHQVTQMGQEVILRCVPISNHLYFYWYRQILGQKVEFLVSFYNNEISEKSEIFDDQFSVERPDGSNFTLKIRSTKLEDSAMYFCASSPGTGVSPLHFGNGTRLTVT.